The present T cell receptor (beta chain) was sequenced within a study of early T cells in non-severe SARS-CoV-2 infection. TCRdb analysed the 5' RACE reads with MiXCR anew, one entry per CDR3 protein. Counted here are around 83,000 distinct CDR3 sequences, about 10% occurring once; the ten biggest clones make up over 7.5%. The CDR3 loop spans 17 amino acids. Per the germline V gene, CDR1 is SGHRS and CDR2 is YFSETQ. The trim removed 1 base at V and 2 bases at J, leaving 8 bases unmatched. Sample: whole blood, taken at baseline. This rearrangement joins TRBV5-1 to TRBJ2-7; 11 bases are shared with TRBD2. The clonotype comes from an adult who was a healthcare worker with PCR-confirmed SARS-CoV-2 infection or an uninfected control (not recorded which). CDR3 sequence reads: CASSLPPSSGRTYEQYF. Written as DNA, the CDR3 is TGCGCCAGCAGCTTGCCCCCTTCTAGCGGGAGGACCTACGAGCAGTACTTC.